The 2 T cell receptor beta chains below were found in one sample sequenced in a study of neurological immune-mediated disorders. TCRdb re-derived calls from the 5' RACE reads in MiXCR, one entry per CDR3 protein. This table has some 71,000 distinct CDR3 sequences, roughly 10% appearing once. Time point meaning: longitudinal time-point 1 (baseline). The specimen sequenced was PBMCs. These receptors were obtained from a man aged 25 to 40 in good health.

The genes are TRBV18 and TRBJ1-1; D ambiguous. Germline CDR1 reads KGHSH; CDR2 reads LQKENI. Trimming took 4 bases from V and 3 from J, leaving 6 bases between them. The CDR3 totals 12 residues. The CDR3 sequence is CASSLMDTEAFF. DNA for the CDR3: TGTGCCAGCTCACTAATGGACACTGAAGCTTTCTTT.

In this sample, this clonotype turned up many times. The CDR3: CASSFVGTSTDTQYF. The CDR3 DNA reads as TGTGCCAGCAGTTTTGTCGGGACTAGCACAGATACGCAGTATTTT. The chain employs TRBV28 and TRBJ2-3, with D possibly TRBD2 on 6 matching bases. Germline V gene data show CDR1 as MDHEN and CDR2 as SYDVKM. This CDR3 comprises 15 residues. Deletions cut 3 bases from V and 0 bases from J, with 10 bases between.